This entry describes one TCR beta chain. The data derive from a study of blood T cell repertoires in COVID-19. Study in general: There were acute and convalescent COVID-19 samples, and they came from the United States, Italy and Spain. Sources were T cells, B-cell-depleted T cells, or PBMCs; the material itself was cDNA or gDNA.

As processed by the authors: The authors estimated nucleated cell counts from reference gene primer amplification. Sequenced by immunoSEQ multiplex PCR; TCRdb stores in-frame clones only, minus some. The V and J calls and clone size come from that table; D and trimming were worked out from the DNA. The sample records fewer than 150,000 clones, approximately 87% being singletons. Germline CDR1 and CDR2: LGHDT and YNNKEL (reference sequence). Trimming left V 4 bases short and J 5 bases short, with 8 bases between. The CDR3 consists of 12 residues. The sequence was obtained from a man aged 70 or older who had recovered from COVID-19. The sample was peripheral blood. The genes are TRBV3-1 (or the pseudogene TRBV3-2) and TRBJ1-1; D remains unclear. CDR3 coding DNA: TGTGCCAGCAGCCGGAGCATGACTGAAGCTTTCTTT. The encoded protein is CASSRSMTEAFF.